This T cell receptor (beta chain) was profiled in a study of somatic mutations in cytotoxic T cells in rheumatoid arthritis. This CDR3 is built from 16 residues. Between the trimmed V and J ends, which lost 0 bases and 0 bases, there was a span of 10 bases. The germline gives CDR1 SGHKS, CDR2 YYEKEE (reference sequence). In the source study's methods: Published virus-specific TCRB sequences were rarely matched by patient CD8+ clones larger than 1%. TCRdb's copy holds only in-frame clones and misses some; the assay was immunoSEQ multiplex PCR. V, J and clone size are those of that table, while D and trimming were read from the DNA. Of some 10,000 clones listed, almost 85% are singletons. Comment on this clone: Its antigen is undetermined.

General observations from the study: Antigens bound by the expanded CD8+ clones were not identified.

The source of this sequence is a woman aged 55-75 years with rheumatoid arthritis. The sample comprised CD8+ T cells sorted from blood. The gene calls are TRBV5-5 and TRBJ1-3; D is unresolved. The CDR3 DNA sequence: TGTGCCAGCAGCTTGGAGGCAGGCCTCTCTGGAAACACCATATATTTT. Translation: CASSLEAGLSGNTIYF.